This T cell receptor (beta chain) was recorded in a study of response to subunit inactivated influenza vaccine. V lost 6 bases, J lost 1 base, and 13 bases lay in between. The CDR3 is made up of 15 amino acids. Broader study findings: New T cells are recruited in small numbers by each seasonal influenza vaccination, according to the authors' suggestion.

Remarks on this clonotype: Its matching antigen is unknown.

TCRdb reprocessed the RT-PCR reads with MiXCR, giving one entry per CDR3 protein. Among 430,000 or so distinct CDR3 sequences listed, approximately 9.9% were seen once. The sample consisted of PBMCs from blood, taken 45 days after vaccination. This rearrangement joins TRBV12-3 or TRBV12-4 to TRBJ2-4, with a tentative D call TRBD1 (6 bases). This clonotype was obtained from a man aged 45-65 years who received an inactivated influenza vaccine. Here the CDR3 reads CASSRQVHAKNIQYF. CDR3 in DNA: TGTGCCAGCAGCAGACAGGTCCACGCCAAAAACATTCAGTACTTC.